This TCR beta chain was identified during a study of human T cells and chemical hapten exposure. TCRdb fed the RACE reads into MiXCR, producing one record per CDR3 protein. The sample has fewer than 350,000 distinct CDR3 sequences, just under 8% seen once. This clonotype showed up many times. Antigen unknown. This sample's time point: pre-sensitization, week 0. Regarding treatment: therapeutic diphenylcyclopropenone sensitization with weekly scalp DPC. Study findings and constraints: Sensitization with DPC brought no change to TCRs above 1 in 1000 in frequency.

The specimen comprised whole blood, sampled in connection with sensitization to the hapten diphenylcyclopropenone (DPC). The sequence was obtained from a man in his late teens or twenties with alopecia areata. Some clones in this sample may be carry-over from other donors' samples.

The CDR3 reads CASSSGGLDTEAFF. The CDR3 nucleotides read TGCGCCAGCAGCTCGGGCGGGTTAGACACTGAAGCTTTCTTT. The gene calls are TRBV5-1 and TRBJ1-1, with D unclear. The CDR3 contains 14 residues. Trimming removed 3 bases from V and 3 bases from J, with 12 bases in between. CDR1 and CDR2 (germline): SGHRS, YFSETQ.